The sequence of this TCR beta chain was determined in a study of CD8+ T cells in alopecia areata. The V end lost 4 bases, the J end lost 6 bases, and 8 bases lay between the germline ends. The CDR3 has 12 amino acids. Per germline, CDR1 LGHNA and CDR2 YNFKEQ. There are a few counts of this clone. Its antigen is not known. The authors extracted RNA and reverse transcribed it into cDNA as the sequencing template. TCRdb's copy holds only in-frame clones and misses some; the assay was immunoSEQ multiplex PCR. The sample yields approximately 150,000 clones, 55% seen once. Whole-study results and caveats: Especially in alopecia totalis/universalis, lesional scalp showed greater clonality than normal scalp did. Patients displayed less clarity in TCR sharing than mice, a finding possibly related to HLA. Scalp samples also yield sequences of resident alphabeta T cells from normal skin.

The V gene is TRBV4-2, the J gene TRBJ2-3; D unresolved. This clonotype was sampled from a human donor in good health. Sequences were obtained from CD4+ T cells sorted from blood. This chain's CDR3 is CASSPPSDTQYF. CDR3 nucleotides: TGTGCCAGCAGCCCTCCGTCGGATACGCAGTATTTT.